This T cell receptor (beta chain) was found in a study of cytomegalovirus exposure and HLA in healthy donors. General study points: Being productive about 87% or about 30% of the time was typical of most TCR beta V segments in an earlier analysis. Most CMV-associated TCR beta chains appeared HLA-restricted in a later analysis.

CDR3 size: 17 residues. The J segment lost 4 bases and the V segment lost 1 base, leaving 10 bases of the junction unmatched. CDR1 MNHEY and CDR2 SMNVEV come from the germline V gene (reference sequence). With respect to this clone: Its antigen is currently unknown.

Primers: 60 Vbeta forward and 13 Jbeta reverse. Using immunoSEQ multiplex PCR, the repertoire was profiled, and TCRdb retains in-frame clones only, with some absent. The data show some 130,000 clones, 80% seen once. This chain joins TRBV27 and TRBJ2-3, with 8 bases that match TRBD1. The sample was PBMCs. The sequence was collected from a man aged 25-40 years in good health and CMV-seronegative. The CDR3 loop is CASSLFRGPMVADTQYF. In DNA, the CDR3 is TGTGCCAGCAGTTTATTCAGGGGGCCCATGGTGGCAGATACGCAGTATTTT.